This T cell receptor beta chain was sequenced during a study of T cells after yellow fever vaccination. Germline V gives CDR1 SGHRS, CDR2 YFSETQ. V lost 4 bases to trimming and J lost 7 bases, with 11 bases between them. The CDR3 is 12 amino acids. 5'RACE template switching generated TCR cDNA, adding a universal primer site and UMIs. TCRdb analysed the 5' RACE reads with MiXCR anew, one entry per CDR3 protein. The table records 300,000 to 400,000 distinct CDR3 sequences, 8.7% of them present only once. The sequencing here drew on PBMCs, taken on the day of the first yellow fever vaccination. The genes are TRBV5-1 and TRBJ1-1; perhaps TRBD1 as D (5 bases). This clonotype originated in a man between 18 and 35 years old who received the YFV17D yellow fever vaccine. CDR3 coding DNA: TGCGCCAGCAGCCTGACAGATGATGAAGCTTTCTTT. This sequence encodes CASSLTDDEAFF.